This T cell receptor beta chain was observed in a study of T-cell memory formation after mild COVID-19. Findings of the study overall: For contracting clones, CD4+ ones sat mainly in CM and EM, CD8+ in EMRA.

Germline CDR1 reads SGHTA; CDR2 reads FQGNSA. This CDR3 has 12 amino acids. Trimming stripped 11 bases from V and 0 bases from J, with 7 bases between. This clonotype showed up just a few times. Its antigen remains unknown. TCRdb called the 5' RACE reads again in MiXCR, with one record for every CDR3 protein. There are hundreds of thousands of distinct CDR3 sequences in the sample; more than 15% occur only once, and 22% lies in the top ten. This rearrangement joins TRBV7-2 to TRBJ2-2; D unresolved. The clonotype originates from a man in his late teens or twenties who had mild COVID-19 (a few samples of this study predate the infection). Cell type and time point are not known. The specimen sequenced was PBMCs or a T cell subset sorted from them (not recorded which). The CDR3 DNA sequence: TGTGCCGTCTATTCGAACACCGGGGAGCTGTTTTTT. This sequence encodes CAVYSNTGELFF.